Below, 10 T cell receptor beta chains from the same sample are listed, as sequenced in a study of blood T cells in healthy people across ages. It was with a sample-barcoded 5' primer and a J-beta primer mix that a second PCR of about 6 to 12 cycles was run. TCRdb fed the 5' RACE reads into MiXCR, producing one record per CDR3 protein. The table includes about a million distinct CDR3 sequences, under 50% detected once. Sequencing was carried out using blood. These receptors were obtained from a young man in good health.

The V call is TRBV20-1, the J call TRBJ1-1; D perhaps matches TRBD1 (6 bases). The CDR3 has 14 residues. In germline, CDR1 is DFQATT, CDR2 SNEGSKA (reference sequence). V dropped 4 bases and J dropped 0 bases, with 12 bases sitting between them. The CDR3 is CSATPDSLNTEAFF. CDR3 in DNA: TGCAGTGCTACTCCGGACAGCTTGAACACTGAAGCTTTCTTT.

This chain connects TRBV10-3 to TRBJ1-1; D ambiguous. Germline values: CDR1 ENHRY, CDR2 SYGVKD. V was pared by 2 bases and J by 6 bases, with 4 bases between. The CDR3 is 11 residues long. The CDR3 DNA follows: TGTGCCATCAGTGAGACGGCTGAAGCTTTCTTT. Residues: CAISETAEAFF.

The gene calls are TRBV4-3 and TRBJ2-1, with 8 bases fitting TRBD2. With V trimmed by 0 bases and J by 6 bases, 10 bases remained unmatched. Looked up from germline, CDR1 is LGHNA and CDR2 is YSLEER. The CDR3 length is 17 residues. CDR3 region: CASSQDAGGVRINEQFF. The CDR3 bases are TGCGCCAGCAGCCAAGATGCGGGAGGCGTCAGAATCAATGAGCAGTTCTTC.

This clonotype was picked up a small number of times. The genes are TRBV10-3 and TRBJ1-2; D ambiguous. V lost 1 base to trimming and J lost 4 bases, with 4 bases between them. CDR3 size: 12 residues. The germline V gene encodes CDR1 ENHRY and CDR2 SYGVKD. The CDR3 DNA is TGTGCCATCAGTGAGTGGAGCTATGGCTACACCTTC. This translates into CAISEWSYGYTF.

The chain employs TRBV13 and TRBJ1-6; 9 nucleotides align to TRBD1. CDR3 length: 14 residues. Germline loops: CDR1 PRHDT, CDR2 FYEKMQ (reference sequence). J was trimmed by 10 bases and V by 5 bases; bases with no gene match: 6. The CDR3 DNA is TGTGCCAGCAGCCAGGACAGGGGTAGGTCACCCCTCCACTTT. Amino acids: CASSQDRGRSPLHF.

Regarding this clonotype: This clone may be a read error of a much larger clone one base away. The genes are TRBV7-2 and TRBJ2-7; 7 positions match TRBD1. From germline, CDR1 is SGHTA and CDR2 FQGNSA. V shed 0 bases, J shed 7 bases, and the junction held 9 bases outside the gene matches. This CDR3 has 15 amino acids. In DNA, the CDR3 is TGTGCCAGCAGCTTAGCGGCAGGGGGATTGGGTGAGCAGTACTTC. Translated: CASSLAAGGLGEQYF.

The V and J genes are TRBV3-1 and TRBJ1-2; a weak D match, TRBD1 (5 bases). The V gene lost 2 bases and the J gene lost 4 bases, with 14 bases spanning the gap. The germline V gene has CDR1 LGHDT and CDR2 YNNKEL (reference sequence). The CDR3 totals 15 residues. CDR3 nucleotides: TGTGCCAGCAGCCAATTGTTAGGGGTAGGCTATGGCTACACCTTC. Its protein product is CASSQLLGVGYGYTF.

This clonotype was picked up a small number of times. The J gene is TRBJ2-3, the V gene TRBV3-1; TRBD1 aligns across 12 bases. The CDR3 is made up of 16 amino acids. After removal of 3 bases from V and 5 bases from J, the junction contained 6 bases not matched to a gene. Germline values: CDR1 LGHDT, CDR2 YNNKEL (reference sequence). DNA for the CDR3: TGTGCCAGCAGCCAGAGGGGACAGGGGGCTGGAGATACGCAGTATTTT. As protein: CASSQRGQGAGDTQYF.

This rearrangement joins TRBV25-1 to TRBJ2-2; TRBD1 aligns across 7 bases. Trimming cost V 4 bases and J 1 base; bases outside gene matches: 3. CDR1 and CDR2 from the germline V gene are MGHDK and SYGVNS. The CDR3 is 15 residues long. DNA of the CDR3: TGTGCCAGCAGTGCGACAGGGCTGAACACCGGGGAGCTGTTTTTT. It codes for CASSATGLNTGELFF.

The chain recombines TRBV12-3 or TRBV12-4 with TRBJ1-5; D gene ambiguous. The CDR3 totals 16 residues. Trimming shortened V by 3 bases and J by 1 base, and 13 bases separated the two germline ends. For the CDR3, the DNA is TGTGCCAGCAGTTTCGGTACAGCCGAGAGCAATCAGCCCCAGCATTTT. This codes for CASSFGTAESNQPQHF.